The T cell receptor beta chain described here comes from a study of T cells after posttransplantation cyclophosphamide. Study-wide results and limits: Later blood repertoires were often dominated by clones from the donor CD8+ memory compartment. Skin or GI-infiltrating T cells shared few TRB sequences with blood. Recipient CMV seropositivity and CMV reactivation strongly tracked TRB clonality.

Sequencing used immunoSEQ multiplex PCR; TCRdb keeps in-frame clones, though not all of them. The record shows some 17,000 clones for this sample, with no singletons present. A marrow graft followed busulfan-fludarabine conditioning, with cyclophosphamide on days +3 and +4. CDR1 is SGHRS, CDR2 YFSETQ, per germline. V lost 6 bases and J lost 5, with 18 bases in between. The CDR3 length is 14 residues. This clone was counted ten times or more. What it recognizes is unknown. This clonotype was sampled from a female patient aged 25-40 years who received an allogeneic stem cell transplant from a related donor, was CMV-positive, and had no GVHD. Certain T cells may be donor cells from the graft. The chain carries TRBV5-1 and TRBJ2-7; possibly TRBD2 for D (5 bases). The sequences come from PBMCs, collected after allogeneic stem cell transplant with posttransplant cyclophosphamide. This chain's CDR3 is CASTSTSGFDEQYF. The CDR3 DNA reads TGCGCCAGCACCTCGACCTCGGGGTTTGACGAGCAGTACTTC.